The 3 T cell receptor beta chains reported below all come from one sample, sequenced in a study of blood T cell repertoires in COVID-19. Profiling relied on immunoSEQ multiplex PCR, and the TCRdb table lists in-frame clones only, not all of them. The sample includes under 450,000 clones, roughly nine tenths of them seen just once. Sequenced: PBMCs or T cells enriched from blood (not recorded which). The origin of the receptors is a woman between 40 and 55 years old who had been exposed to COVID-19.

The chain employs TRBV30 and TRBJ2-5; TRBD2 aligns across 14 bases. Trimming at V came to 7 bases and at J to 3 bases, leaving 4 bases not matched to a gene. There are 14 residues in the CDR3. In germline, CDR1 is GTSNPN, CDR2 SVGIG (reference sequence). The CDR3 reads CASRLAGGKETQYF. The CDR3 bases are TGTGCCTCCAGACTAGCGGGGGGGAAAGAGACCCAGTACTTC. The entire variable domain, with the rest obtained from reference TRBV30 and TRBJ2-5, is as follows: SQTIHQWPATLVQPVGSPLSLECTVEGTSNPNLYWYRQAAGRGLQLLFYSVGIGQISSEVPQNLSASRPQDRQFILSSKKLLLSDSGFYLCASRLAGGKETQYFGPGTRLLVL.

V and J are TRBV5-6 and TRBJ1-2; tentative D call: TRBD1 (6 bases). V lost 4 bases and J 0 bases, leaving 22 bases between the germline ends. Germline lookup yields CDR1 SGHDT and CDR2 YYEEEE. The CDR3 consists of 18 residues. CDR3 nucleotides: TGTGCCAGCAGCATGCCCAGTCCGACAGGCCTAGCTAACTATGGCTACACCTTC. Encoded protein: CASSMPSPTGLANYGYTF.

Regarding this clone: At one end the junction does not follow the germline gene, possibly because of a read error. The chain uses TRBV7-6 and TRBJ2-2; 12 nucleotides agree with TRBD2. The CDR3 extends over 16 amino acids. From germline, CDR1 is SGHVS and CDR2 FNYEAQ. This chain's CDR3 is CASSLAGGVNTGELFF. The CDR3 DNA is TGTGCCAGCAGCCTAGCGGGAGGGGTGAACACCGGGGAGCTGTTTTTT. Supplemented by reference TRBV7-6 and TRBJ2-2, the full variable domain reads GAGVSQSPRYKVTKRGQDVALRCDPISGHVSLYWYRQALGQGPEFLTYFNYEAQQDKSGLPNDRFSAERPEGSISTLTIQRTEQRDSAMYRCASSLAGGVNTGELFFGEGSRLTVL.